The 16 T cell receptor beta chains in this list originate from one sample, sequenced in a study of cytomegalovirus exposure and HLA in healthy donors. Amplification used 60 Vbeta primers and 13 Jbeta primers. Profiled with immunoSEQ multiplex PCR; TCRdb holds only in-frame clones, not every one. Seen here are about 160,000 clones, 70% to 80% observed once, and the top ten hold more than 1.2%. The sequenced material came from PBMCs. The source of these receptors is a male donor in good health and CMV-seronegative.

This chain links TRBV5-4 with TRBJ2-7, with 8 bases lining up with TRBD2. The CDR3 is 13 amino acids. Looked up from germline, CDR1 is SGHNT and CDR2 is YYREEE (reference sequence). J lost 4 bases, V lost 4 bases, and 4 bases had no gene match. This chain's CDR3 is CASSGGGMYEQYF. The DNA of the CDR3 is TGTGCCAGCAGCGGCGGGGGGATGTACGAGCAGTACTTC.

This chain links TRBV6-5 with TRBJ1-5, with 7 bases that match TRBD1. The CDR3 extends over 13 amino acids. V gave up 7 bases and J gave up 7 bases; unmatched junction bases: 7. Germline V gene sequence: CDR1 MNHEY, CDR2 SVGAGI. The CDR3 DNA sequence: TGTGCCAGCAAGGGGGCAGTGGGACAGCCCCAGCATTTT. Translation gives CASKGAVGQPQHF.

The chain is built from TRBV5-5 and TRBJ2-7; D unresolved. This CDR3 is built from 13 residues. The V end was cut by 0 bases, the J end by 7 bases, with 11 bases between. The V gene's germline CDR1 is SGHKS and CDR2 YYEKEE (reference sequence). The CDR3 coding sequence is TGTGCCAGCAGCTTGGGTCTAGGTATGGAGCAGTACTTC. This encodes CASSLGLGMEQYF.

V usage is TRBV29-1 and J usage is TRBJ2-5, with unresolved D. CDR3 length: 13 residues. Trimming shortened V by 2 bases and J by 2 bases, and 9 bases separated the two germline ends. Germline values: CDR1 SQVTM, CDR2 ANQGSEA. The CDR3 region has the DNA TGCAGCGTTGAAAAACAGCCTCAAGAGACCCAGTACTTC. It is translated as CSVEKQPQETQYF.

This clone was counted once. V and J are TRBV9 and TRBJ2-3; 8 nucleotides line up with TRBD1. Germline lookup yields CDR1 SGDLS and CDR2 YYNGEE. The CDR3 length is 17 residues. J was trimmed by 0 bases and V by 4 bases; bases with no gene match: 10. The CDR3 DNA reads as TGTGCCAGCAGCCCTCGCTCCACAGGGGGTAGCACAGATACGCAGTATTTT. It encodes CASSPRSTGGSTDTQYF.

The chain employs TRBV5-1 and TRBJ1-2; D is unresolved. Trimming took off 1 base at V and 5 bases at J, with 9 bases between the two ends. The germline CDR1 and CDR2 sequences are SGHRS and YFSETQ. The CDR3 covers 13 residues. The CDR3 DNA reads TGCGCCAGCAGCTTGAATACAGAGTATGGCTACACCTTC. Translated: CASSLNTEYGYTF.

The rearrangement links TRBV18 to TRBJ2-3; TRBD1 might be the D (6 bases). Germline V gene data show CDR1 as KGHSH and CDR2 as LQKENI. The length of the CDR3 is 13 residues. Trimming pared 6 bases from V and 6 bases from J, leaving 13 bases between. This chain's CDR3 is CASSPHRADTQYF. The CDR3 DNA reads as TGTGCCAGCTCGCCCCACAGGGCGGATACGCAGTATTTT.

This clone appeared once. In DNA form, the CDR3 reads TGTGCCAGCACCCCTACCCAAGATTACAATGAGCAGTTCTTC. It codes for CASTPTQDYNEQFF. The chain employs TRBV5-8 and TRBJ2-1; D unresolved. V was pared by 6 bases and J by 4 bases, with 14 bases between. This CDR3 comprises 14 residues. CDR1 is SGHTS, CDR2 YDEGEE, per germline.

CDR3 nucleotide sequence: TGCAGCGTTAGTTTGCTTGCGGTTGGGGAGACCCAGTACTTC. Its protein is CSVSLLAVGETQYF. J is TRBJ2-5 and V is TRBV29-1; no definite D call. The germline gives CDR1 SQVTM, CDR2 ANQGSEA. CDR3 size: 14 residues. Trimming removed 5 bases at V and 5 bases at J, with 18 bases between.

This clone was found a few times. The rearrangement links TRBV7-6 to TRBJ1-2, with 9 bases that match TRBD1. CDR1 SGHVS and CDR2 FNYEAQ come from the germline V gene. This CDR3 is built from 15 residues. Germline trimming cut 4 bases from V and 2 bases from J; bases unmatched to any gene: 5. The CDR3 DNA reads TGTGCCAGCAGCTCACCGGACAGGGGAAACTATGGCTACACCTTC. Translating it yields CASSSPDRGNYGYTF.

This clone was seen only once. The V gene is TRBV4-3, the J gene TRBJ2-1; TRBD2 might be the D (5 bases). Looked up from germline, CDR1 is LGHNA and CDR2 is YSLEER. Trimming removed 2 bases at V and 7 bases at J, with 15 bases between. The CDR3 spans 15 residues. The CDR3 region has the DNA TGCGCCAGCAGCCAATCGCGGGCCCTTCGGAATGAGCAGTTCTTC. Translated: CASSQSRALRNEQFF.

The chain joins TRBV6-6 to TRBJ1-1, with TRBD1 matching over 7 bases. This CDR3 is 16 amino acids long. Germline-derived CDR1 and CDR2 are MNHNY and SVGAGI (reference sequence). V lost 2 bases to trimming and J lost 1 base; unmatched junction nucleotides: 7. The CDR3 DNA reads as TGTGCCAGCAGTTACGACAGGGTCGAGGGGAACACTGAAGCTTTCTTT. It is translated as CASSYDRVEGNTEAFF.

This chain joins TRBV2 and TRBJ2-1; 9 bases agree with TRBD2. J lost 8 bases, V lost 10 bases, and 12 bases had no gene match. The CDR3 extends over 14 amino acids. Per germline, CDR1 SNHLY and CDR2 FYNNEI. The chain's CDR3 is CATREASGIDEQFF. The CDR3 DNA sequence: TGTGCCACCCGGGAGGCTAGCGGGATCGATGAGCAGTTCTTC. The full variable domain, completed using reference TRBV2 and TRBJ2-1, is EPEVTQTPSHQVTQMGQEVILRCVPISNHLYFYWYRQILGQKVEFLVSFYNNEISEKSEIFDDQFSVERPDGSNFTLKIRSTKLEDSAMYFCATREASGIDEQFFGPGTRLTVL.

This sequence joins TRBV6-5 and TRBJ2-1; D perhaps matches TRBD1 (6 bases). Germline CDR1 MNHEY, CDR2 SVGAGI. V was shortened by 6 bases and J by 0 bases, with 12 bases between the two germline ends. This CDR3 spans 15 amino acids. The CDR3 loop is CASRQQGTSYNEQFF. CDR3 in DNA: TGTGCCAGCAGACAACAGGGAACCTCCTACAATGAGCAGTTCTTC.

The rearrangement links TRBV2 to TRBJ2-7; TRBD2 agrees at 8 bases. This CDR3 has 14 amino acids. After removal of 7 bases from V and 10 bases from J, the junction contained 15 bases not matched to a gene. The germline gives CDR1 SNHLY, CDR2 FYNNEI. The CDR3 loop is CASNPLLQAGAQYF. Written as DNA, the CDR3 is TGTGCCAGCAATCCTCTACTACAAGCGGGGGCTCAGTACTTC.

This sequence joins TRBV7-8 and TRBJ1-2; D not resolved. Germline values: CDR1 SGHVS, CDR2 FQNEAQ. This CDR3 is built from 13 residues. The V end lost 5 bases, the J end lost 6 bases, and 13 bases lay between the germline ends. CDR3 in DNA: TGTGCCAGCAGCGCCGGGAGTATGGATGGCTACACCTTC. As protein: CASSAGSMDGYTF.